This T cell receptor (beta chain) was identified during a study of identical twins. V lost 8 bases and J lost 4, with 9 bases in between. Germline V gene sequence: CDR1 MDHEN, CDR2 SYDVKM. The CDR3 consists of 11 residues. TCRdb analysed the 5' RACE reads with MiXCR anew, one entry per CDR3 protein. The table shows under 350,000 distinct CDR3 sequences, with just under 9.5% occurring only once. This sample also belongs to another study, concerning yellow fever vaccine responses in identical twins. That source adds: Convergence reportedly seemed to mark part of the twins' vaccine T cell response, with personalization marking the rest.

The chain recombines TRBV28 with TRBJ2-7; weak D call: TRBD2 (6 bases). The specimen sequenced was CD8+ T cells sorted from blood. This sequence was found in a woman between 18 and 30 years old in good health. The CDR3 DNA is TGTGCCAGCTGCGGGATTTACGAGCAGTACTTC. Protein sequence: CASCGIYEQYF.